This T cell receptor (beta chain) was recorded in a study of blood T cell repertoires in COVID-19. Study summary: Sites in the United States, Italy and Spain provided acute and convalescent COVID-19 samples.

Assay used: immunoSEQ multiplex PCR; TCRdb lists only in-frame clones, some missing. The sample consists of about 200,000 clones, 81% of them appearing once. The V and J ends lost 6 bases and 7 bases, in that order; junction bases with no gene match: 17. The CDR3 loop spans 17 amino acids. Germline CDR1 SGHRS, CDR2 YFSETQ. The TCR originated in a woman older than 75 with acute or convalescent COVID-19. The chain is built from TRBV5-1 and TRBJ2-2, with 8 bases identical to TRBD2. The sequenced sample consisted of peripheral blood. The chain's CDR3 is CASNVRAGGGRDGELFF. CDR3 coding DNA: TGCGCCAGCAATGTTCGGGCTGGCGGGGGGCGCGACGGGGAGCTGTTTTTT.